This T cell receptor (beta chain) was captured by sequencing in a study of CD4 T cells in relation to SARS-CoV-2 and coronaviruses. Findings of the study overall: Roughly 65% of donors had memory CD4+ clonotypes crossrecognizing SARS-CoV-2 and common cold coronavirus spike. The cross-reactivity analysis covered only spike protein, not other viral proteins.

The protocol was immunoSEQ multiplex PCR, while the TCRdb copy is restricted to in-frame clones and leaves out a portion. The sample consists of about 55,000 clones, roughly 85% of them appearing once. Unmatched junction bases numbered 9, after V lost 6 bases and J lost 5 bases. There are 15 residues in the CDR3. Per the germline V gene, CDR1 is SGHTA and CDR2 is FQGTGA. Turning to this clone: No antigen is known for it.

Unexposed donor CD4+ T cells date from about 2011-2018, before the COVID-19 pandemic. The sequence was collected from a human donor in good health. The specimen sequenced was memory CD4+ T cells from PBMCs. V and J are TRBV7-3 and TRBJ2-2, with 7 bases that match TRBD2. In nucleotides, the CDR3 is TGTGCCAGCAGGCCAGGTCAAGCGGGGACCGGGGAGCTGTTTTTT. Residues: CASRPGQAGTGELFF.